This T cell receptor (beta chain) was obtained from a study of regulatory T cells in long-lasting Graves disease (dated by TCRdb to the early 2020s). For the wider study: Antithyroid drugs had been taken for less than 3 months by newly diagnosed Graves' disease patients. This study used TCR sequencing and RNA sequencing of peripheral blood to compare persistent Graves' disease patients against newly diagnosed Graves' disease patients. The study was conducted in China and was registered as a clinical trial. A total of around 35 samples were covered by TCR sequencing, comprising roughly 13 persistent and roughly 20 newly diagnosed Graves' disease patients. Broad study findings and their caveats: The study examined only peripheral blood because the primary lesion, thyroid tissue, could not be accessed. Sequencing and analysis were limited to the TCR beta chain. Persistent disease showed preferential use of TRBV28, TRBJ1-2 and TRBJ2-5, whereas newly diagnosed disease favored TRBV20-1 and TRBJ2-1. Persistent Graves' disease patients showed lower TCR Shannon entropy and fewer highly expanded clones than newly diagnosed patients, suggesting clonal expansion. The authors acknowledged the small sample size as a limitation that may reduce accuracy. Persistent patients shared more public clonotypes among themselves (around 3,000) than newly diagnosed patients did (roughly 920).

The meaning of the sample's time point label: newly diagnosed GD, antithyroid drugs for less than 3 months. RNA was extracted from PBMCs in TRIzol for both TCR sequencing and RNA sequencing. The diagnosis of Graves' disease was made according to American Thyroid Association guidelines. Patients for the study were recruited at an endocrinology department in Xi'an, China. Each patient gave about 9.1 milliliters of peripheral blood, collected in an EDTA anticoagulant tube. Ficoll Paque Plus density gradient separation was used to isolate PBMCs, and no further T cell sorting was performed. RNA quality was checked with an Agilent 2100 Bioanalyzer and agarose gel, and concentration with a NanoDrop 2000. The library came from multiplex PCR. Reads for this sample came from an Illumina HiSeq 4000. To build TCR beta libraries, CDR3 regions were amplified by Arm-PCR using iRepertoire HTBI primers. PCR products were gel purified before sequencing. As for the authors' bioinformatics: Gene usage analysis of CDR3 amino acid clonotypes relied on the roughly 64 TRBV and over 13 TRBJ segments identified across samples. Filtered high-quality paired reads were merged into contigs using COPE and FqMerger. BLAST was used to align contigs to IMGT TRBV, TRBD and TRBJ reference genes, and CDR3 was defined according to IMGT. Any clonotype with a frequency above 0.1% was counted as a highly expanded clone. Repertoire diversity was measured by Shannon entropy, and V-J evenness by the Gini coefficient. Public clonotypes were defined as clonotypes shared by more than one individual. The public reads were run again by TCRdb, first through fastp at Q25 and then through MiXCR, and only productive beta chains were kept. Each CDR3 protein appears once, grouped with its most common genes and DNA. The V and J calls were determined by TCRdb, not by the authors. For this sample there are roughly 500,000 distinct CDR3 sequences; less than 15% appear just once. Approximately 15% of the sample is held by the ten biggest clonotypes.

The CDR3 runs 15 residues from the cysteine to the phenylalanine. Only the CDR3 DNA stays, 45 bases, in frame from base 1. Looking up the germline V gene yields CDR1 MNHEY and CDR2 SVGEGT. V is clipped by 0 bases and J by 0 bases, and the sequence between their germline boundaries is 9 bases long. This clonotype was found many times. Its specific antigen is unknown. There are no base qualities to consult, and no much larger clone falls within one base. This sample also belongs to another study, concerning T cells in Graves' hyperthyroidism and ophthalmopathy. As the second paper documents: Stable Graves' hyperthyroidism was defined as no progression to ophthalmopathy during 18 months of follow-up. The hyperthyroidism patients were between 18 and 65 years old and newly diagnosed, with a disease duration of less than 2 months. Any patient with an uncontrolled infection, another autoimmune disease, pregnancy or lactation was excluded. Diagnoses were based on clinical symptoms, serum thyroxine and TRAb, thyroid ultrasound and orbital computed tomography. The first round of RT-PCR for the TCR CDR3 was performed with the HTBI primer set and the Qiagen OneStep RT-PCR kit. Most expanded thyroid clonotypes (frequency above 0.001) were also detected in blood, a finding suggesting that blood repertoires may reflect thyroid immune responses. Ophthalmopathy was separated from stable hyperthyroidism by a 13 V-J signature model, with roughly 88% sensitivity and approximately 81% specificity obtained in cross-validation and 80%/75% obtained in testing. In validation, the model predicted progression to ophthalmopathy with over 65% sensitivity and less than 80% specificity, a median of 6.5 months before onset. TCR V-J signatures able to tell the groups apart were searched for in a discovery cohort of around 95 patients, of whom about 40 had Graves' ophthalmopathy and around 56 had stable Graves' hyperthyroidism. Prospective prediction of ophthalmopathy was tested in an independent validation cohort consisting of roughly 20 hyperthyroidism patients and around 17 patients who later progressed to ophthalmopathy. For training and testing, the 80 to 100 patients in the discovery cohort were randomly divided in a 7:3 ratio. In addition, the study compared T-cell repertoires in thyroid tissue and in blood from about 6 Graves' hyperthyroidism patients. After sampling, hyperthyroidism patients received methimazole starting at 30 mg daily, and ophthalmopathy patients received high-dose intravenous methylprednisolone. The libraries were constructed in a second round of multiplex PCR and then size-selected and purified. The libraries were sequenced on an Illumina HiSeq2000 using paired-end 100 bp reads. SOAPnuke was used to process the raw data, removing reads that contained adapters or uncalled bases, had a mean Phred below 15, or lacked an exact match to the constant primer or identifier. COPE v1.2.5 was used to merge the high-quality paired reads, and each unique nucleotide sequence was defined as a clonotype. MiTCR v1.1 was used to align clonotypes to the IMGT TRBV, TRBD and TRBJ reference segments. The analysis was restricted to V-J combinations with a frequency above 0.0001, which together covered over 99% of the repertoires. The TCS score was defined as the ratio of F50 (clonal expansion) to E x V (chaos), calculated using BLOSUM62-based TCRdist between CDR3 peptides within each V-J. Welch's t-statistics and random forest reduced around 520 V-J features to 13, which were used in a naive Bayes classifier (R e1071). Sample size was not statistically predetermined, and blinding of investigators to group allocation was not performed. The paper describes TCR Vbeta CDR3 sequencing of 140 or so peripheral blood samples, made up of 43 ophthalmopathy patients, roughly 75 hyperthyroidism patients and 17 progressor patients.

This clonotype was obtained from a woman in her forties or fifties with Graves disease. Donor details come from another sample of the same person, matched by shared clones. This sequence uses TRBV6-2 or TRBV6-3 and TRBJ2-7; no confident D gene assignment can be made. The specimen was peripheral blood mononuclear cells (PBMCs), collected at new diagnosis, from a patient treated with antithyroid drugs. CDR3 loop: CASSYSAGRSYEQYF. Here is the DNA: TGTGCCAGCAGTTACTCCGCCGGTCGCTCCTACGAGCAGTACTTC.